This TCR beta chain was sequenced during a study of blood T cell repertoires in COVID-19. Study context: Sites across the United States, Italy and Spain contributed samples from acute and convalescent COVID-19.

CDR1 and CDR2 (germline): LNHDA, SQIVND (reference sequence). The CDR3 covers 14 residues. V was shortened by 6 bases and J by 0 bases, with 12 bases between the two germline ends. The method was immunoSEQ multiplex PCR; TCRdb's version includes in-frame clones alone and lacks a portion of them. The sample carries about 400,000 clones, approximately 86% recorded once. In terms of age and location, participants ranged from roughly 18 to 90 years and lived in about 25 US areas. The rearrangement joins TRBV19 to TRBJ2-7; maybe TRBD2 (6 bases). This TCR derives from a middle-aged woman with acute COVID-19. The source material was PBMCs or T cells enriched from blood (not recorded which). The CDR3 DNA reads as TGTGCCAGTAGCCTCGGGCGGGGCTCCTACGAGCAGTACTTC. Translating it yields CASSLGRGSYEQYF.